This T cell receptor (beta chain) originates from a study of T cell responses to AZD1222 COVID-19 vaccine. Study-wide findings and caveats: Repertoires in all cases were sampled only once the peak T cell response had passed. White British people made up most donors, females outnumbered males, and clonal diversity was possibly underestimated.

Data came from immunoSEQ multiplex PCR; TCRdb stores just in-frame clones and leaves some out. The table records 90,000 to 130,000 clones, over 85% of them present only once. Concerning this clone itself: Its antigen remains unidentified.

Pooling covered second doses at about 4 or about 12 weeks. This CDR3 has 12 amino acids. Trimming pared 5 bases from V and 4 bases from J, leaving 6 bases between. The germline V gene has CDR1 SGHRS and CDR2 YFSETQ. The chain has TRBV5-1 and TRBJ1-4; D unresolved. This specimen was peripheral blood, taken 28 days after the second AZD1222 dose. The receptor was isolated from an adult who received the AZD1222 COVID-19 vaccine. The CDR3 is CASRQLNEKLFF. The CDR3 nucleotides read TGCGCCAGCAGACAGCTTAATGAAAAACTGTTTTTT.